This TCR beta chain was documented in a study of tumor-infiltrating lymphocytes in localized non-small cell lung cancer. General study results and limits: No T-cell fraction difference was seen between IM1 and IM2 tumors. Recurrence-free survival showed no association with tumor T-cell fraction.

The repertoire was sequenced with immunoSEQ multiplex PCR; TCRdb's copy has only in-frame clones and lacks some. The table records about 23,000 clones, 69% of them present only once. Turning to this clone: Its specificity is unknown.

CDR3 length equals 14 residues. The V segment lost 3 bases and the J segment 5 bases; nucleotides outside the gene matches: 6. Germline CDR1 and CDR2: SGHRS and YFSETQ. Material for sequencing was lung tumor tissue. The rearrangement links TRBV5-1 to TRBJ1-1; TRBD1 matches 8 bases. The sequence came from a human donor with non-small cell lung cancer. CDR3 sequence (DNA): TGCGCCAGCAGCTGGGGACAGGCGTATACTGAAGCTTTCTTT. Translated, it gives CASSWGQAYTEAFF.